A single TCR beta chain is shown here with its context. What it recognizes is unknown. During cDNA synthesis, UMIs that each contained a 6-nucleotide sample barcode were added by means of template switching. After re-calling the 5' RACE reads, TCRdb lists one entry per CDR3 protein, DNA absent. Its listing shows about 160,000 distinct CDR3 sequences. The data are from a study of monozygotic twins with inflammatory bowel disease. This CDR3 region has 12 residues. Study results and limitations: It was in IBD patients that TCRbeta diversity (inverse Simpson) was lower than in healthy co-twins. Any single strong signal or clonotype tied to IBD lacked support. Fewer clonotypes were shared with others by IBD patients than by healthy twins, especially with disease activity.

The TCR sequence derives from a human donor with ulcerative colitis or Crohn's disease, or a healthy co-twin of an affected twin (not recorded which). This chain uses TRBV12-3 or TRBV12-4 with TRBJ1-2. The sample taken for sequencing was blood. The CDR3: CASSLNNYGYTF.